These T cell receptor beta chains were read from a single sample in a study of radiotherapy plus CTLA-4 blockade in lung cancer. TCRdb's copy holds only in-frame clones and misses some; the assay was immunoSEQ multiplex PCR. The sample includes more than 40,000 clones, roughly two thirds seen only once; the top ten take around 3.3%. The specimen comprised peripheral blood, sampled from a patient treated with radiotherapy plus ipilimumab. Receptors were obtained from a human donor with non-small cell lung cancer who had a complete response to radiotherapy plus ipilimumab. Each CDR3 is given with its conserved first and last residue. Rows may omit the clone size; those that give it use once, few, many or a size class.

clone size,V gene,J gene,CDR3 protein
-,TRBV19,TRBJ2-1,CASSIAGLASQFF
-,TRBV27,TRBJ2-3,CASSFWGRTDTQYF
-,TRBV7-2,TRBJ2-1,CASRPRGTSSYNEQFF
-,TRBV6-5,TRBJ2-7,CASSGEAYEQYF
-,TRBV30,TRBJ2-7,CAWSVGWQGITYEQYF
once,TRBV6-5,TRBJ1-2,CASSYSIGQAYGYTF
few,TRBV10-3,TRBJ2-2,CAIKGAGELFF
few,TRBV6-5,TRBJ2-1,CASSFGSYNEQFF
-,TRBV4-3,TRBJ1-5,CASSQDGGTSQPQHF
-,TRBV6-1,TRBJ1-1,CASSEGPAGGNTEAFF
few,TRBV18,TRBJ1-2,CASSPRRTEHGYTF
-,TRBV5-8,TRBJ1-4,CASSLGVEREEKLFF
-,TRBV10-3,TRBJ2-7,CAISPGQGYEQYF
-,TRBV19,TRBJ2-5,CASSKGTGRWQETQYF
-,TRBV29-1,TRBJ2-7,CSVAGTGVYEQYF
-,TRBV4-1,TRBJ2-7,CASSQEPNPGSYEQYF
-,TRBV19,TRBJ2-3,CASLRGDTQYF
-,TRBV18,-,CASSPPSGGPSSYEQYF
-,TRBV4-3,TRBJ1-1,CASSPEGQSLVGAFF
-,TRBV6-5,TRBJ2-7,CASSSFSLTGSYEQYF
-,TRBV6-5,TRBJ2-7,CASSYSSSGASYEQYF
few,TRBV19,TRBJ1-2,CASSTTGGKGGYTF
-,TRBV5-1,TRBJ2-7,CASSLGSVAEQYF
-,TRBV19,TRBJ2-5,CASSGGEETQYF
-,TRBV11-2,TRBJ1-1,CASSVDRGREAFF
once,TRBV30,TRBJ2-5,CAWNAGFLETQYF
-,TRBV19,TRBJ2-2,CASSIEVGRGGELFF
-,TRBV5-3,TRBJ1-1,CARSREQGADTEAFF
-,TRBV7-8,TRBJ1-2,CASSLNDRALYTF
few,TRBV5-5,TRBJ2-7,CASSLETGNTYEQYF
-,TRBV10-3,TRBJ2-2,CAISEMAVNTGELFF
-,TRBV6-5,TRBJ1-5,CASSYIYSNQPQHF
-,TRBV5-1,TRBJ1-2,CASSLGEQGAGGYTF
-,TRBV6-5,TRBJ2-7,CASSYRQGVSEQYF
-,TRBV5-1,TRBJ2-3,CASSLSGTGADTQYF
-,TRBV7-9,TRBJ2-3,CASSLDKGTDTQYF
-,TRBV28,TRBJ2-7,CASSFRWGQGIEQYF
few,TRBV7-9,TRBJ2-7,CASSSGQGSYEQYF
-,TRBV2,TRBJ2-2,CASSEEAPRNTGELFF
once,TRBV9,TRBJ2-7,CASSVRDRENEQYF
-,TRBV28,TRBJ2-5,CVSRVMGQYQETQYF
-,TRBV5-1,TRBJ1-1,CASRGGEGNTEAFF
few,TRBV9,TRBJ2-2,CASSEPRLWELFF
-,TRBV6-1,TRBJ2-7,CASSEDYLGGALGGSYEQYF
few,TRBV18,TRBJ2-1,CASSQRGQYGEQFF
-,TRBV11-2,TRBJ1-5,CASSLSNNQPQHF
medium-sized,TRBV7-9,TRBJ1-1,CASSITQGPEGEAFF
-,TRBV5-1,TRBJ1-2,CASSLDQYGYTF
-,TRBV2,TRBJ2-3,CASRVTSASTDTQYF
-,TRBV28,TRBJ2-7,CASSLSGGLGYEQYF
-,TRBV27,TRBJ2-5,CASSGQLKETQYF
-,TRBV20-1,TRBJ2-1,CSARAQGKFF
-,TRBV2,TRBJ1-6,CASRATAYNSPLHF
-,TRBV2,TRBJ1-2,CASSESRGLFF